This T cell receptor beta chain was sequenced for a study of CD8+ T cells in alopecia areata. This clone appeared once. V lost 1 base, J lost 3 bases, and 11 bases lay in between. Germline lookup yields CDR1 SGHDT and CDR2 YYEEEE. This CDR3 is built from 14 residues. Sequencing relied on a cDNA template that was reverse transcribed from extracted RNA. Some clones are missing from TCRdb's copy, which holds only in-frame ones; the method was immunoSEQ multiplex PCR. The data show under 250,000 clones, with 57% seen just once and over 0.4% held by the top ten. Sequencing was performed on CD4+ T cells sorted from blood, taken at week 0. This clonotype was obtained from a human donor with alopecia areata. The chain recombines TRBV5-6 with TRBJ2-7; possibly TRBD1 or TRBD2 for D (6 bases each). The CDR3 protein is CASSLPGGGYEQYF. In DNA form, the CDR3 reads TGTGCCAGCAGCTTGCCCGGGGGCGGCTACGAGCAGTACTTC. Full variable domain (missing parts from reference TRBV5-6 and TRBJ2-7): DAGVTQSPTHLIKTRGQQVTLRCSPKSGHDTVSWYQQALGQGPQFIFQYYEEEERQRGNFPDRFSGHQFPNYSSELNVNALLLGDSALYLCASSLPGGGYEQYFGPGTRLTVT.